The 30 T cell receptor beta chains below were found in one sample sequenced in a study of tumor-infiltrating lymphocytes in primary liver carcinoma. Both RNA and DNA were isolated together from approximately 20-30 mg of bulk tissue that had not been sorted. With around 450 ng total RNA as template and a constant-region primer, TCR beta cDNA was made. Libraries of TCR beta came from three nested multiplex PCR rounds with slightly modified ARM-PCR. In the first two PCR rounds, TRBV1-TRBV30 forward primers were paired with a C-beta reverse primer, and each round lasted approximately 10 cycles. TCRdb re-derived calls from the multiplex PCR reads in MiXCR, one entry per CDR3 protein. The sample has roughly 78,000 distinct CDR3 sequences, 71% seen once; the top ten hold roughly 15%. Sequenced sample: liver tumor tissue from sampling region 4. The subset: tumor region T4, right-lateral pole. Source of these receptors: a woman in her sixties with primary liver carcinoma and hepatitis B virus infection.

As concerns this clonotype: A much larger clone lies a single base off, so this may be a read error. The chain links TRBV7-3 to TRBJ2-1; 9 nucleotides align to TRBD2. CDR3 size: 14 residues. CDR1 is SGHTA and CDR2 is FQGTGA in the germline V gene. V was clipped by 2 bases and J by 9 bases; unmatched bases: 5. CDR3 DNA: TGTGCCAGCAGCTTAGGCGGGAGGGGCATTGAGCAGTTCTTC. It translates to CASSLGGRGIEQFF.

This clonotype was found a few times. This chain connects TRBV28 to TRBJ2-7; TRBD1 matches 10 bases. The V gene end was trimmed by 6 bases and the J gene end by 7 bases; junction bases not matched to a gene: 9. Per the germline V gene, CDR1 is MDHEN and CDR2 is SYDVKM. The CDR3 spans 14 residues. CDR3 loop: CASSRGQGVVEQYF. The CDR3 DNA sequence: TGTGCCAGCAGCCGCGGACAGGGGGTAGTGGAGCAGTACTTC.

The genes are TRBV11-2 and TRBJ1-1; D is unresolved. From germline, CDR1 is SGHAT and CDR2 FQNNGV. The CDR3 covers 17 residues. V lost 6 bases, J lost 6 bases, and 26 bases lay in between. This CDR3 is CASSDPPRGRAPPEAFF. CDR3 coding DNA: TGTGCCAGCAGTGACCCCCCACGAGGGAGGGCTCCGCCTGAAGCTTTCTTT.

A remark on this clonotype: This is likely a read error, given that the CDR3 carries no conserved phenylalanine or tryptophan at its end. This chain joins TRBV6-2 or TRBV6-3 and TRBJ2-7; 10 nucleotides line up with TRBD2. Germline V gene sequence: CDR1 MNHEY, CDR2 SVGEGT. Losses at the gene ends were 5 bases for V and 0 bases for J; bases not matched to a gene: 7. CDR3 size: 16 residues. This CDR3 is CASSRSSGRVSYEQYL. The CDR3 bases are TGTGCCAGCAGTCGGTCGAGCGGGAGGGTCTCCTACGAGCAGTACTTA.

As regards this clonotype: As the CDR3 is not closed by the conserved phenylalanine or tryptophan, this likely results from a read error. The chain has TRBV6-5 and TRBJ2-2; D may match TRBD1 or TRBD2 (6 bases each). The CDR3 is 15 residues long. V lost 6 bases and J 5 bases, leaving 16 bases between the germline ends. The germline gives CDR1 MNHEY, CDR2 SVGAGI. The CDR3 reads CASSLLAGDTGELFL. The CDR3 nucleotides read TGTGCCAGCAGCCTACTAGCAGGGGATACCGGGGAGCTGTTTCTT.

As for this clonotype: This CDR3 fails to terminate in the conserved phenylalanine or tryptophan, so it likely reflects a read error. The limits of the CDR3 on the DNA are not certain, so only TCRdb's listed CDR3 is given. The chain recombines TRBV5-4 with TRBJ2-1; the table's D call TRBD2 went unverified against the DNA. The CDR3 has 16 residues if both end residues are counted. Germline values: CDR1 SGHNT, CDR2 YYREEE (reference sequence). The CDR3 is CASSLKLAGGYNEQLL.

As concerns this clonotype: Sequence at one end of the junction differs from germline and may be a read error. The chain employs TRBV2 and TRBJ1-6; a possible D gene is TRBD1 (5 bases). Germline CDR1 is SNHLY and CDR2 is FYNNEI. The CDR3 has 13 amino acids. Here the CDR3 reads CASGEGRSSPLHF. DNA of the CDR3: TGTGCCAGCGGTGAGGGGAGATCCTCACCCCTCCACTTT.

In the case of this clonotype: A junction end diverges from the germline sequence, so it may reflect a read error. The chain is built from TRBV29-1 and TRBJ2-2; D ambiguous. The CDR3 contains 13 residues. Germline V gene sequence: CDR1 SQVTM, CDR2 ANQGSEA. CDR3 sequence: CNVAIAQAGELFF. The CDR3 nucleotides read TGCAACGTTGCCATAGCCCAGGCCGGGGAGCTGTTTTTT.

The chain is built from TRBV5-5 and TRBJ2-1; TRBD1 or TRBD2 may be the D gene (5 bases each). Trimming took off 5 bases at V and 10 bases at J, with 22 bases between the two ends. Germline lookup yields CDR1 SGHKS and CDR2 YYEKEE (reference sequence). This CDR3 is 15 amino acids long. The CDR3 loop is CASRCVRTSWDEQFF. DNA for the CDR3: TGTGCCAGCAGGTGCGTGAGGACCTCGTGGGACGAGCAGTTCTTC.

Regarding this clonotype: One end of the junction fails to match germline, which may point to a read error. The chain uses TRBV12-3 or TRBV12-4 and TRBJ1-2; a possible D gene is TRBD1 (6 bases). CDR3 length equals 14 residues. CDR3 in amino acids: CASSIQQGGEGYIF. The CDR3 DNA is TGTGCCAGCAGTATTCAACAGGGTGGAGAGGGCTACATCTTC.

As for this clonotype: At one boundary the junction diverges from the germline segment, which might be a read error. The V gene is TRBV5-1, the J gene TRBJ2-3, with 10 bases that match TRBD2. Germline V lookup: CDR1 SGHRS, CDR2 YFSETQ. This CDR3 has 14 amino acids. In DNA, the CDR3 is TGCGCCACCAGCTCGAGCGGGGGGGAGGATAAGCAGTATTTT. Translation gives CATSSSGGEDKQYF.

A note on this clonotype: The junction departs from germline at one end; a sequencing error may be responsible. This chain connects TRBV11-3 to TRBJ2-7, with D possibly matching TRBD1 (6 bases). The CDR3 is made up of 18 amino acids. CDR1 is SGHNT and CDR2 is YENEEA in the germline V gene. The CDR3 reads CASSLDRLGTPGTYGQYF. The CDR3 nucleotides are TGTGCCAGTAGCTTAGATCGGTTAGGGACACCCGGGACCTACGGGCAGTACTTC. Complete variable domain (other parts from reference TRBV11-3 and TRBJ2-7): EAGVVQSPRYKIIEKKQPVAFWCNPISGHNTLYWYLQNLGQGPELLIRYENEEAVDDSQLPKDRFSAERLKGVDSTLKIQPAELGDSAVYLCASSLDRLGTPGTYGQYFGPGTRLTVT.

Regarding this clonotype: This may arise from a read error, as a much more abundant clone is one base away. V gene TRBV28 combines with J gene TRBJ2-2; 10 nucleotides agree with TRBD2. Germline-derived CDR1 and CDR2 are MDHEN and SYDVKM. CDR3 length: 16 amino acids. Trimming took 4 bases from V and 9 from J; bases not matched to a gene: 11. The CDR3 sequence: CASSSRTSGNSWELFF. Written as DNA, the CDR3 is TGTGCCAGCAGTTCTAGGACTAGCGGTAATTCCTGGGAGCTGTTTTTT.

This clonotype appeared once. This may stem from a read error, because a much larger clone lies one nucleotide away. The rearrangement joins TRBV28 to TRBJ1-6, with TRBD1 matching over 11 bases. Germline-derived CDR1 and CDR2 are MDHEN and SYDVKM. V shed 4 bases and J 7 bases; nucleotides not matched to a gene: 9. The CDR3 length is 17 residues. CDR3 residues: CASSYHPGQGENSPLHF. The CDR3 bases are TGTGCCAGCAGTTACCACCCGGGACAGGGGGAGAATTCACCCCTCCACTTT.

This clonotype was detected ten times or more. The chain uses TRBV7-9 and TRBJ2-2; TRBD2 matches 8 bases. The CDR3 consists of 15 residues. J was trimmed by 5 bases and V by 6 bases; bases with no gene match: 8. Germline loops: CDR1 SEHNR, CDR2 FQNEAQ (reference sequence). The CDR3 is CASRPGLAGTGELFF. The CDR3 DNA is TGTGCCAGCAGACCCGGACTAGCTGGGACCGGGGAGCTGTTTTTT.

V and J are TRBV6-4 and TRBJ2-1; 8 bases fit TRBD2. Germline V lookup: CDR1 MRHNA, CDR2 SNTAGT. The CDR3 covers 14 residues. Losses at the gene ends were 2 bases for V and 12 bases for J; bases not matched to a gene: 9. The CDR3 protein is CASSDRAGAAPQFF. Here the CDR3 DNA reads TGTGCCAGCAGTGACAGAGCGGGAGCTGCCCCGCAGTTCTTC.

The V call is TRBV18, the J call TRBJ2-3; D is ambiguous. The CDR3 consists of 11 residues. Looked up from germline, CDR1 is KGHSH and CDR2 is LQKENI. Between the trimmed V and J ends, which lost 2 bases and 4 bases, there was a span of 1 base. The DNA for the CDR3 is TGTGCCAGCTCACCAGCAGATACGCAGTATTTT. Amino acids: CASSPADTQYF.

The rearrangement joins TRBV6-1 to TRBJ1-1, with TRBD1 as a possible D gene (5 bases). CDR1 and CDR2 from the germline V gene are MNHNS and SASEGT. The CDR3 covers 15 residues. Trimming removed 4 bases from V and 10 bases from J, with 22 bases in between. The CDR3 here is CASSAPGGLRDRAFF. As DNA, the CDR3 is TGTGCCAGCAGTGCCCCCGGGGGACTACGCGATAGAGCTTTCTTT.

Comment on this clonotype: Lacking the conserved final phenylalanine or tryptophan, this CDR3 likely reflects a read error. The DNA is left out, because the CDR3 cannot be placed on it with certainty; the CDR3 is given as TCRdb lists it. The J gene is TRBJ2-7, the V gene TRBV6-2 or TRBV6-3; TRBD2 reflects the table's D call only, with no check against the DNA. The CDR3 length is 15 residues, termini included. Per germline, CDR1 MNHEY and CDR2 SVGEGT. The CDR3 region is CASSQEGLSTYEQYL.

Worth noting for this clonotype: The junction differs from germline at one of its ends, possibly a read error. The chain uses TRBV24-1 and TRBJ2-7, with D maybe TRBD2 (7 bases). Germline assignment: CDR1 KGHDR and CDR2 SFDVKD. This CDR3 is 17 amino acids long. CDR3 nucleotides: TGTGCCACCAGTGATGGAGGATCGCCGGGGGGCCGGGGCGAGCAATACTTC. Protein sequence: CATSDGGSPGGRGEQYF.

This clonotype appeared once. A single base separates this from a much larger clone, so it may be a read error. The V and J genes are TRBV24-1 and TRBJ2-1, with D perhaps TRBD2 (6 bases). Germline V CDR1 and CDR2: KGHDR, SFDVKD. The CDR3 runs 14 residues. CDR3 DNA: TGTGACACCAGTGACGCGGGACTTTACAATGAGCAGTTCTTC. This sequence encodes CDTSDAGLYNEQFF.

A note on this clonotype: This may arise from a read error, as a much more abundant clone is one base away. V usage is TRBV7-9 and J usage is TRBJ2-4; 7 bases are shared with TRBD2. The CDR3 consists of 17 residues. The germline V gene has CDR1 SEHNR and CDR2 FQNEAQ (reference sequence). Trimming at V came to 6 bases and at J to 0 bases, leaving 11 bases not matched to a gene. The CDR3 region is CASRPGRGKLAKNIQYF. The CDR3 DNA sequence: TGTGCCAGCAGACCCGGGCGGGGGAAGCTAGCCAAAAACATTCAGTACTTC.

Notes on this clonotype: The CDR3 does not end in the conserved phenylalanine or tryptophan, so this is likely a read error. This chain joins TRBV12-3 or TRBV12-4 and TRBJ2-5; no clear D. The CDR3 extends over 15 amino acids. Trimming removed 3 bases from V and 2 bases from J, with 13 bases in between. The CDR3 DNA reads TGTGCCAGCAGTTTGGCTACCCACGAGCAAGAGACCCAGTACCTC. As protein: CASSLATHEQETQYL.

Concerning this clonotype itself: One junction end does not reproduce the germline sequence, and a read error may be involved. The chain recombines TRBV11-3 with TRBJ2-3, with no clear D. Germline V gives CDR1 SGHNT, CDR2 YENEEA. The CDR3 is 12 residues long. The CDR3 reads CASSLNADTLYF. The CDR3 region has the DNA TGTGCCAGCAGCTTAAATGCGGATACGCTGTATTTC.

Note on this clonotype: Its ends do not fully match the called genes, so a read error is possible. This chain connects TRBV11-3 to TRBJ2-1; perhaps TRBD2 as D (5 bases). CDR1 is SGHNT and CDR2 is YENEEA in the germline V gene. CDR3 length: 15 residues. The CDR3 protein is CASSLASAARGEHLF. The CDR3 bases are TGTGCCAGCAGCTTAGCATCGGCTGCCCGGGGTGAGCATTTATTC.

Concerning this clonotype itself: At one end the junction does not follow the germline gene, possibly because of a read error. The chain has TRBV11-3 and TRBJ2-3, with TRBD2 matching over 8 bases. The CDR3 covers 14 residues. The germline V gene has CDR1 SGHNT and CDR2 YENEEA. CDR3 nucleotide sequence: TGTGCAAGCAGCTTCAGGACTAGCATAGAAACGCAGTATTTT. Translation: CASSFRTSIETQYF.

The rearrangement joins TRBV29-1 to TRBJ2-3; 8 nucleotides line up with TRBD2. The length of the CDR3 is 18 residues. V was pared by 8 bases and J by 2 bases, with 21 bases of the junction left unmatched. Germline V gene data show CDR1 as SQVTM and CDR2 as ANQGSEA. DNA of the CDR3: TGCAGCATCGGGACTATCGGGAGGGCATTAATGGTCACAGATACGCAGTATTTT. Encoded protein: CSIGTIGRALMVTDTQYF.

With respect to this clonotype: The junction and the germline gene differ at one end; a read error may be behind it. The J gene is TRBJ1-2, the V gene TRBV14, with no clear D. Germline assignment: CDR1 SGHDN and CDR2 FVKESK. The CDR3 runs 15 residues. The CDR3 coding sequence is TGTGCCGGCAGCCAAGATCCGGACTTGAACTATGGCTACACCTTC. Protein: CAGSQDPDLNYGYTF.

Worth noting for this clonotype: The junction and the germline gene differ at one end; a read error may be behind it. The chain links TRBV5-1 to TRBJ2-1; 7 nucleotides agree with TRBD1. CDR1 SGHRS and CDR2 YFSETQ come from the germline V gene. The CDR3 length is 15 residues. DNA for the CDR3: TGTGCCAACAGCTTGGGGGACAGCCACTACAATGAGCAATTCTTC. It is translated as CANSLGDSHYNEQFF.

The chain is built from TRBV6-6 and TRBJ1-3, with D perhaps matching TRBD1 (6 bases). From germline, CDR1 is MNHNY and CDR2 SVGAGI (reference sequence). V lost 6 bases and J 14 bases, leaving 29 bases between the germline ends. This CDR3 has 16 amino acids. The CDR3 is CASRIQNRVSGNTVYF. The CDR3 nucleotides are TGTGCCAGCAGGATTCAGAACAGGGTCTCTGGAAATACCGTATATTTT.